This T cell receptor (beta chain) was captured by sequencing in a study of blood T cell repertoires in COVID-19 (dated by TCRdb to 2018 to 2021). Regarding the complete study: Collaborator samples came from the United States, Italy and Spain and covered acute and convalescent phases of COVID-19. The material from the prospective study consisted of cDNA or gDNA derived from T cells, B-cell-depleted T cells, or PBMCs. Subjects who had been exposed to COVID-19, were actively infected with it, or had recovered from it provided the deeply sampled blood TCRbeta repertoires that made up the dataset. The repertoires were released in a freely available public database meant as a resource for research on the immune response to SARS-CoV-2. Samples came from the ongoing ImmuneRACE study (first 160 participants) plus 1,254 subjects from 6 global collaborators. The sample metadata nearly always contained a de-identified subject ID, COVID-19 status, age in years and sex. Where available, HLA class I and class II types were taken from metadata supplied by the sample provider and were not determined by assay-based typing.

Overall study outcomes, separate from this receptor: The amount of clinical and demographic metadata varied by source and participant and was provided uncurated.

For this clone: The clone's antigen remains unknown. Base qualities are missing; no much larger clone stands one base away.

TCRbeta CDR3 regions were amplified from genomic DNA using the immunoSEQ Assay, a bias-controlled multiplex PCR. The paper's processing steps were these. Within the assay, amplification of reference gene primers was used to estimate how many nucleated cells each sample contained. To quantify the absolute abundance of each unique TCRbeta CDR3 rearrangement, sequence reads were collapsed and filtered. Productive Simpson clonality was computed per sample as the square root of Simpson's diversity index over productive rearrangements. The immuneACCESS repertoire file appears here via TCRdb, limited to in-frame rearrangements. These files lack a portion of the clones; in checked studies, under half of the deficit traces to unresolved V genes, and the cause of the others is not known. V and J calls and clone size follow that table, whereas D and trimming were derived from the DNA. The table for this sample lists just over 60,000 clones; under 85% of them were counted only once. The top ten hold roughly 22% of the sample.

Whole blood was collected in K2EDTA tubes by collaborating institutions according to the institutions' own protocols. For TCRbeta analysis, collaborators shipped samples in one of three forms: frozen whole blood, isolated PBMCs, or DNA extracted from either of those sample types. The sequencing sample was made of peripheral blood. The clonotype originates from an elderly woman with active or convalescent COVID-19.

The sequenced DNA is TGCGCCAGCAGCTTGGGGGGCTCCTACTCTGGAAACACCATATATTTT. Its translation reads: CASSLGGSYSGNTIYF. In this chain, TRBV5-1 is recombined with TRBJ1-3; TRBD1 is a possible D gene, resting on 5 matching bases. The CDR3 spans 16 residues, from the cysteine through the phenylalanine. Just CDR3 DNA is preserved here, 48 bases in frame from base 1. Trimming takes 0 bases from V and 0 bases from J, and the germline ends sit 10 bases apart. Reading the germline V gene gives CDR1 SGHRS and CDR2 YFSETQ.